A single T cell receptor (beta chain) is shown here with its context. This clone was detected only once. The specificity of this receptor is unknown. Base qualities are not recorded, but no much larger clone differs from it by a single base. This sample stems from a study of T cell responses to AZD1222 COVID-19 vaccine (dated by TCRdb to the early 2020s). A note on the overall study: AZD1222 recipients whose second dose came at about 4 weeks and those whose second dose came at about 12 weeks were combined into one group, since spike-specific TCR depth and breadth did not differ between the two schedules. A total of 233 trial participants underwent TCR sequencing, of whom 200 to 220 had received two doses of AZD1222 and about 25 had received two doses of the MenACWY control vaccine. Trial participants were enrolled by age into subgroups of 18-55, 56-69 and 70-plus years, and around 150, 28 and 57 TCR-sequenced participants, respectively, were included in these subgroups.

The full study reports these points: After two AZD1222 doses, both the breadth and the depth of spike-specific TCRs were significantly higher than at day 0 and than in MenACWY recipients. The vaccine-associated CD4 TCRs covered the entire spike protein, and the dominant responses fell in regions 160-218 and 743-854. Conclusions about previously exposed vaccinees are limited because only five to seven AZD1222 recipients were SARS-CoV-2 seropositive at baseline. Reportedly, close to half of the unique spike-specific TCRs recognized epitopes lying outside the regions that are mutated in the B.1.351 and B.1.1.7 variants. Most participants were white British and females outnumbered males, and the authors suggested that clonal diversity may have been underestimated. Because no samples from the day 14 peak response were available, repertoires could be characterized only after the peak T cell response. In the small 56-69-year group, the increase in depth fell short of significance, most likely because of low power.

The time point label of this sample denotes: baseline before first vaccination. The vaccinee samples were drawn from two UK trials, COV001 and COV002, one of which was a single-blind randomized controlled phase 2/3 trial testing AZD1222 (ChAdOx1 nCoV-19) in healthy adults. For TCRbeta chain sequencing, PBMC samples were collected from trial participants at day 0 and at day 28 after the second dose. The CDR3 regions of human TCRbeta chains were subjected to immunosequencing. Turning to the authors' computational methods: TCRs in the repertoires were compared against a reference library of SARS-CoV-2-specific TCRs that had been generated with the MIRA antigen-specificity platform. Breadth meant the fraction of unique TCRs that were SARS-CoV-2-associated, whereas depth meant the fraction of total T cells that were SARS-CoV-2-associated. Each spike-specific TCR was assigned to its reactive spike region and to a CD4 or CD8 class using the MIRA data. Log10-transformed breadth and depth values were compared by one-way ANOVA with Sidak's multiple comparisons tests. Held by TCRdb, this immuneACCESS table contains in-frame sequences only and omits some clones. Under half of the omission traces to an unresolved V gene where checked; the cause of the rest is unknown. That table furnishes V, J and clone size, whereas the DNA furnished D and trimming. In this sample the table shows tens of thousands of clones, roughly 84% of which occur a single time. Of the sample, 24% is held by the ten largest clones.

CDR3 length: 12 amino acids, cysteine to phenylalanine. The DNA shown is the 36-base CDR3, in frame from base 1. Sequences LGHDT (CDR1) and YNNKEL (CDR2) are obtained from the germline V gene (reference sequence). Between the V and J ends, shortened by 1 base and 5 bases respectively, the junction contains 6 bases. This TCR derives from an adult in good health. Rearrangement joined TRBV3-1 (or the pseudogene TRBV3-2) to TRBJ2-7, with no confidently assigned D gene. The sample in question was peripheral blood, obtained on day 0 of AZD1222 vaccination. The CDR3 amino acid sequence is: CASSQALNEQYF. The DNA sequence is TGTGCCAGCAGCCAAGCTTTGAACGAGCAGTACTTC.